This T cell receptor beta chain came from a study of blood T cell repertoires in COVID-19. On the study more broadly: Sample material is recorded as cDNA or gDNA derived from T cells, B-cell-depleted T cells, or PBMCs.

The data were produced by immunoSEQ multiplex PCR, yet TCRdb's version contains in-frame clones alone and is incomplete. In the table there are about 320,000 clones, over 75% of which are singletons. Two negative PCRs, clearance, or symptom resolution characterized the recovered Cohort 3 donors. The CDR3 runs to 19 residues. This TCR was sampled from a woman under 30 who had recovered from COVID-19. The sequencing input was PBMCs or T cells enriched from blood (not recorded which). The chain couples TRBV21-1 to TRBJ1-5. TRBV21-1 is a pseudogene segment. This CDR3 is CASSKGGGARGKGNQPQHF. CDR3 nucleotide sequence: TGTGCCAGCAGCAAAGGAGGGGGGGCGCGAGGTAAGGGCAATCAGCCCCAGCATTTT.